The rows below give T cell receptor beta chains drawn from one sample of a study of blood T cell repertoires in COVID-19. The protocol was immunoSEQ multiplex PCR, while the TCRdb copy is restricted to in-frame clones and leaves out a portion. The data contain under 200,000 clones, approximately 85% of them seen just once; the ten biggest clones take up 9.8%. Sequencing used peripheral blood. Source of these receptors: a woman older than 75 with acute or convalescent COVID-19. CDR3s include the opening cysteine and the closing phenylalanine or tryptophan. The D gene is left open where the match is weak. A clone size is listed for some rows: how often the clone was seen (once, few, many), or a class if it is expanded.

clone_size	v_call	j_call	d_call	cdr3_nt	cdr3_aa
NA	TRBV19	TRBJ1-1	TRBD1	TGTGCCAGTAGTATAGTTACAGGGGGCGCGGGTCTGAACACTGAAGCTTTCTTT	CASSIVTGGAGLNTEAFF
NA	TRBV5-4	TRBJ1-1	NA	TGTGCCAGCAGCTCCCCCCAAGGGGCAAACACTGAAGCTTTCTTT	CASSSPQGANTEAFF
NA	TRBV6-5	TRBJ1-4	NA	TGTGCCAGCATACAAGCAACTAATGAAAAACTGTTTTTT	CASIQATNEKLFF
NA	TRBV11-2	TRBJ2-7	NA	TGTGCCAGCAGCCTACTTGGGGGGACCCACTACGAGCAGTACTTC	CASSLLGGTHYEQYF
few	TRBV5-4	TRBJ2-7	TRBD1	TGTGCCAGCAGCTTGGCAGGGACAGGAACCTACGAGCAGTACTTC	CASSLAGTGTYEQYF
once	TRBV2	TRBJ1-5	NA	TGTGCCAGCAGTGAATCCGACGGGAGCAATCAGCCCCAGCATTTT	CASSESDGSNQPQHF
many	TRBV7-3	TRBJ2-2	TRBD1	TGTGCCAGCAGCACCGGGACAGGGTCCGGGGAGCTGTTTTTT	CASSTGTGSGELFF
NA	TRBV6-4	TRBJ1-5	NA	TGTGCCAGCAGTGCAGAATATAGCAATCAGCCCCAGCATTTT	CASSAEYSNQPQHF
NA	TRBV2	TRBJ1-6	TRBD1	TGTGCCAGCAGCCCGGGGACAGAGTATAATTCACCCCTCCACTTT	CASSPGTEYNSPLHF
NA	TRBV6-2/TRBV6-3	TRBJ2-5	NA	TGTGCCAGCAGTCCGGTAGGGGGGGTCCAAGAGACCCAGTACTTC	CASSPVGGVQETQYF
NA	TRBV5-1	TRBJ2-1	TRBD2	TGCGCCAGCAGCTGGACTAGCGGAGTCAATGAGCAGTTCTTC	CASSWTSGVNEQFF
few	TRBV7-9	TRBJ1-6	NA	TGTGCCAGCAACTCCGGGGAGGGAGGGCATTCACCCCTCCACTTT	CASNSGEGGHSPLHF
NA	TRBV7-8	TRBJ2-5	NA	TGTGCCAGCAGCCGTACTGAGACCCAGTACTTC	CASSRTETQYF
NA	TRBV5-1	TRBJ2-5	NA	TGCGCCAGCAACCCCGGACACGGGGGAGAGACCCAGTACTTC	CASNPGHGGETQYF
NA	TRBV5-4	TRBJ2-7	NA	TGTGCCAGCAGCTTGACAGGTATCAACGAGCAGTACTTC	CASSLTGINEQYF
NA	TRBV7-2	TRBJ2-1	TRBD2	TGTGCCAGCAGCTTAGCCGCTCAGCGGGGGGGCCCAGCCTATGAGCAGTTCTTC	CASSLAAQRGGPAYEQFF
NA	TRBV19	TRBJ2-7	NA	TGTGCCACTCGGGGGGCAGGGCGGCACGAGCAGTACTTC	CATRGAGRHEQYF
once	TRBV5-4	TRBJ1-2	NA	TGTGCCAGCAGCTACCCCCCACAGTCATATTATGGCTACACCTTC	CASSYPPQSYYGYTF
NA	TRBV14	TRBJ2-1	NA	TGTGCCAGCAGCCAGACTAGGGGTTCTCTGCAGTTCTTC	CASSQTRGSLQFF
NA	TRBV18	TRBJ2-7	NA	TGTGCCAGCTCAGCGAAGACGGGCGAGCAGTACTTC	CASSAKTGEQYF
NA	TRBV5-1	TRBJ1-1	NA	TGCGCCAGCAGCTCGGACCCAAGGGGGAACACTGAAGCTTTCTTT	CASSSDPRGNTEAFF
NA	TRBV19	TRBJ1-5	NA	TGTGCCAGTAGTCGCGGGTGGGAAAGCCAGCCCCAGCATTTT	CASSRGWESQPQHF
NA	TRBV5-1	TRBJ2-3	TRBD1	TGCGCCAGCAGCCGTCGACAGGGGGGCAGCACAGATACGCAGTATTTT	CASSRRQGGSTDTQYF
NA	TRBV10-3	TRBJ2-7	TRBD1	TGTGCCATCAGCGAGGAAGACAGGGGTAACTACGAGCAGTACTTC	CAISEEDRGNYEQYF
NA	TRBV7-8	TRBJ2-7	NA	TGTGCCAGCAGCTTGGGGACACGGATCGGAGAGCAGTACTTC	CASSLGTRIGEQYF
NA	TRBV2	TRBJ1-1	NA	TGTGCCGGATCCGGGACACTGAACACTGAAGCTTTCTTT	CAGSGTLNTEAFF
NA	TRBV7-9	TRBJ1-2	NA	TGTGCCAGCAGCTTAGACGGGTTCTATGGCTACACCTTC	CASSLDGFYGYTF
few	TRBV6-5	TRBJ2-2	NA	TGTGCCTCCTGGGCAGGGCCCGGCACCGGGGAGCTGTTTTTT	CASWAGPGTGELFF
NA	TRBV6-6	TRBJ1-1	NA	TGTGCCAGCAGTTACTCGCCAGGGGAAGGGACTGAAGCTTTCTTT	CASSYSPGEGTEAFF
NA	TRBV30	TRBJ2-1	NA	TGTGCCTGGAGCTCGGGCAATGAGCAGTTCTTC	CAWSSGNEQFF
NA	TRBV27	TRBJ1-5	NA	TGTGCCAGCTCGTGGAGAGACAATCAGCCCCAGCATTTT	CASSWRDNQPQHF
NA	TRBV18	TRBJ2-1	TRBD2	TGTGCCAGCTCACCCCCCGAGGGGATAGCGGGGGGGAATGAGCAGTTCTTC	CASSPPEGIAGGNEQFF
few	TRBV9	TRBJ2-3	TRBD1	TGTGCCAGCACCGGGACAGGTTCTAGCACAGATACGCAGTATTTT	CASTGTGSSTDTQYF
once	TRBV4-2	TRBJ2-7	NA	TGTGCCAGCAGCCAAGATATGGTCAGCGCTGTGGCCTACGAGCAGTACTTC	CASSQDMVSAVAYEQYF
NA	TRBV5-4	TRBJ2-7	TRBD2	TGTGCCAGCAGCAGGGGAGGGACCCGGGGTTACGAGCAGTACTTC	CASSRGGTRGYEQYF
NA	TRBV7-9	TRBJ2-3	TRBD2	TGTGCCAGCAGCATCCGTAGCGGGGGGGCGACAGATACGCAGTATTTT	CASSIRSGGATDTQYF
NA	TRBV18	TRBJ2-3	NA	TGTGCCAGCTCACCACCCCTCCTAGGCACAGATACGCAGTATTTT	CASSPPLLGTDTQYF
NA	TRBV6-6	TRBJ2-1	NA	TGTGCCAGCAGTTACTCGGGGCAGAGCTCCTACAATGAGCAGTTCTTC	CASSYSGQSSYNEQFF
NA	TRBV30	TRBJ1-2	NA	TGTGCCTGGAGTGCGGGGAGTTATGGCTACACCTTC	CAWSAGSYGYTF
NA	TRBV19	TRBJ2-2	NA	TGTGCCAGTAAGTTCGTAGCCGGAAACACCGGGGAGCTGTTTTTT	CASKFVAGNTGELFF
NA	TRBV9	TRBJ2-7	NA	TGTGCCAGCAGCGTGGGCAGCTCCTACGAGCAGTACTTC	CASSVGSSYEQYF
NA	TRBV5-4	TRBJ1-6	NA	TGTGCCAGCAGCCCTTGGGGGCTTAATTCACCCCTCCACTTT	CASSPWGLNSPLHF
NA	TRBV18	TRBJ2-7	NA	TGTGCCAGCTCACCAGTATACTCCTACGAGCAGTACTTC	CASSPVYSYEQYF